This is a list of T cell receptor beta chains from one sample in a study of T cells in Graves' hyperthyroidism and ophthalmopathy. In TCRdb, the multiplex PCR reads were re-called with MiXCR into one record per CDR3 protein. The table includes 300,000 to 350,000 distinct CDR3 sequences, about 18% detected once. The material sequenced was blood. Source of these receptors: a woman between 45 and 60 years old with Graves' hyperthyroidism. Each CDR3 is given with its conserved first and last residue. The order of the fields is J gene, V gene, D gene, clone size, CDR3 protein, CDR3 DNA. The D gene is left open where the match is weak. The size entry is marked missing in some rows and otherwise reads once, few, many or a size class.

J: TRBJ2-3
V: TRBV27
D: NA
size: NA
CDR3: CASSEARTDTQYF
DNA: TGTGCCAGCAGTGAGGCCCGCACAGATACGCAGTATTTT

J: TRBJ2-7
V: TRBV28
D: TRBD1
size: many
CDR3: CATLDRVLYEQYF
DNA: TGTGCCACCCTGGACAGGGTACTCTACGAGCAGTACTTC

J: TRBJ1-5
V: TRBV19
D: TRBD1
size: NA
CDR3: CASSLLSTGNQSQHF
DNA: TGTGCCAGTAGTCTCTTATCGACAGGGAATCAGTCCCAGCATTTT

J: TRBJ2-3
V: TRBV11-2
D: NA
size: few
CDR3: CASSHQDDTDTQYF
DNA: TGTGCCAGCAGCCACCAGGACGACACAGATACGCAGTATTTT

J: TRBJ2-1
V: TRBV6-1
D: NA
size: many
CDR3: CASSGTGDEQFF
DNA: TGTGCCAGCAGTGGCACGGGGGATGAGCAGTTCTTC

J: TRBJ1-5
V: TRBV12-3/TRBV12-4
D: NA
size: NA
CDR3: CASSPQGTANQPQHF
DNA: TGTGCCAGCAGTCCTCAGGGGACGGCCAATCAGCCCCAGCATTTT

J: TRBJ2-7
V: TRBV5-1
D: NA
size: NA
CDR3: CASSFSTGDEQYF
DNA: TGCGCCAGCAGCTTCTCTACAGGTGACGAGCAGTACTTC

J: TRBJ1-2
V: TRBV2
D: NA
size: few
CDR3: CAISADSNYGYTF
DNA: TGTGCCATCAGTGCCGACAGTAACTATGGCTACACCTTC

J: TRBJ1-2
V: TRBV20-1
D: NA
size: NA
CDR3: CSASPGVYGYTF
DNA: TGCAGTGCTAGCCCCGGCGTCTATGGCTACACCTTC

J: TRBJ2-7
V: TRBV7-8
D: NA
size: many
CDR3: CASSLFQSSYEQYF
DNA: TGTGCCAGCAGCTTATTCCAGAGCTCCTACGAGCAGTACTTC

J: TRBJ2-1
V: TRBV5-1
D: NA
size: few
CDR3: CTSSLSEGRVMSYGNEQFF
DNA: TGCACCAGCAGCTTGAGTGAAGGCAGGGTTATGAGCTATGGGAATGAGCAGTTCTTC

J: TRBJ2-1
V: TRBV12-3/TRBV12-4
D: TRBD1
size: many
CDR3: CASSAPGQTNNEQFF
DNA: TGTGCCAGCAGTGCACCGGGACAGACCAACAATGAGCAGTTCTTC

J: TRBJ2-3
V: TRBV4-1
D: NA
size: few
CDR3: CASSQVARGDTQYF
DNA: TGCGCCAGCAGCCAAGTTGCCAGGGGAGATACGCAGTATTTT

J: TRBJ1-5
V: TRBV20-1
D: TRBD1
size: many
CDR3: CSAGGQGAGQPQHF
DNA: TGCAGTGCGGGTGGACAGGGGGCCGGGCAGCCCCAGCATTTT

J: TRBJ2-3
V: TRBV4-1
D: NA
size: few
CDR3: CASSRWGVTDTQYF
DNA: TGCGCCAGCAGCCGCTGGGGGGTCACAGATACGCAGTATTTT

J: TRBJ1-5
V: TRBV12-3/TRBV12-4
D: NA
size: many
CDR3: CASSPLGAQGFNQPQHF
DNA: TGTGCCAGCAGCCCACTGGGGGCCCAGGGCTTCAATCAGCCCCAGCATTTT

J: TRBJ1-1
V: TRBV12-3/TRBV12-4
D: NA
size: many
CDR3: CASSLTANTEAFF
DNA: TGTGCCAGCAGTTTAACAGCGAACACTGAAGCTTTCTTT

J: TRBJ1-1
V: TRBV9
D: NA
size: NA
CDR3: CASSVAPGNTEAFF
DNA: TGTGCCAGCAGCGTAGCGCCGGGGAACACTGAAGCTTTCTTT

J: TRBJ2-5
V: TRBV10-3
D: TRBD1
size: few
CDR3: CAISESRDRGQETQYF
DNA: TGTGCCATCAGTGAGTCGCGTGACAGGGGCCAAGAGACCCAGTACTTC

J: TRBJ1-4
V: TRBV6-1
D: NA
size: NA
CDR3: CASRTSGEKLFF
DNA: TGTGCCAGCCGGACCTCGGGAGAAAAACTGTTTTTT

J: TRBJ1-4
V: TRBV20-1
D: TRBD1
size: few
CDR3: CSAKSAAGGAGEKLFF
DNA: TGCAGTGCTAAGAGTGCTGCAGGGGGCGCCGGCGAAAAACTGTTTTTT

J: TRBJ2-2
V: TRBV7-2
D: TRBD1
size: NA
CDR3: CASSLPRDSLELSNTGELFF
DNA: TGTGCCAGCAGCTTACCTCGGGACAGCCTAGAATTATCGAACACCGGGGAGCTGTTTTTT

J: TRBJ2-3
V: TRBV5-1
D: NA
size: few
CDR3: CASSLVAGPVIDTQYF
DNA: TGCGCCAGCAGCTTGGTGGCGGGACCCGTTATAGATACGCAGTATTTT

J: TRBJ2-3
V: TRBV7-3
D: TRBD2
size: NA
CDR3: CASSPPRLAGNTDTQYF
DNA: TGTGCCAGCAGCCCTCCCCGACTAGCGGGAAACACAGATACGCAGTATTTT

J: TRBJ2-1
V: TRBV20-1
D: TRBD2
size: NA
CDR3: CSASTSGPYNEQFF
DNA: TGCAGTGCTAGTACTAGCGGGCCCTACAATGAGCAGTTCTTC

J: TRBJ2-7
V: TRBV12-3/TRBV12-4
D: NA
size: NA
CDR3: CASSSRTVSYEQYF
DNA: TGTGCCAGCAGTTCTCGGACTGTTTCCTACGAGCAGTACTTC

J: TRBJ2-7
V: TRBV3-1
D: TRBD2
size: many
CDR3: CASSQDASGGREQYF
DNA: TGTGCCAGCAGCCAAGATGCTAGCGGGGGAAGGGAGCAGTACTTC

J: TRBJ1-6
V: TRBV3-1
D: TRBD1
size: NA
CDR3: CASSQVTGSPLHF
DNA: TGTGCCAGCAGCCAAGTGACAGGGTCACCCCTCCACTTT

J: TRBJ1-6
V: TRBV27
D: NA
size: NA
CDR3: CASSLGFGDSPLHF
DNA: TGTGCCAGCAGTTTGGGATTTGGGGATTCACCCCTCCACTTT

J: TRBJ2-1
V: TRBV7-9
D: NA
size: few
CDR3: CASSLGFPLDNEQFF
DNA: TGTGCCAGCAGCTTAGGTTTCCCTCTCGACAATGAGCAGTTCTTC

J: TRBJ1-1
V: TRBV24-1
D: NA
size: few
CDR3: CASATGAEHTEAFF
DNA: TGTGCCAGTGCGACAGGTGCCGAGCACACTGAAGCTTTCTTT

J: TRBJ2-5
V: TRBV5-1
D: NA
size: few
CDR3: CASSWLQGGGQETQYF
DNA: TGCGCCAGCAGTTGGTTACAGGGCGGAGGGCAAGAGACCCAGTACTTC

J: TRBJ2-7
V: TRBV6-1
D: NA
size: many
CDR3: CASSESGYEQYF
DNA: TGTGCCAGCAGTGAGAGCGGCTACGAGCAGTACTTC

J: TRBJ2-5
V: TRBV5-4
D: NA
size: NA
CDR3: CASSFSVGKETQYF
DNA: TGTGCCAGCAGCTTCTCCGTGGGGAAAGAGACCCAGTACTTC

J: TRBJ2-3
V: TRBV3-1
D: NA
size: many
CDR3: CASSQGLFTDTQYF
DNA: TGTGCCAGCAGCCAAGGACTATTCACAGATACGCAGTATTTT